The sequence of this T cell receptor (beta chain) was determined in a study of T-cell reconstitution after alpha-beta-depleted transplantation in children. In this sample, this clonotype turned up many times. CDR3 length equals 13 residues. CDR1 SQVTM and CDR2 ANQGSEA come from the germline V gene. V was trimmed by 4 bases and J by 4 bases, leaving 10 bases between them. The authors prepared the TCRbeta library with unique molecular identifiers. Each CDR3 protein is one row after TCRdb ran MiXCR on the PCR reads. The sample holds roughly 200,000 distinct CDR3 sequences, approximately 9.5% seen once. The chain links TRBV29-1 to TRBJ2-2, with a possible D match to TRBD1 (5 bases). The sequencing here drew on PBMCs from the stem cell graft donor, taken from the stem cell graft. The sequence came from a human donor who donated a stem cell graft to a child with acute lymphoblastic leukemia. The CDR3: CSVVAGPTGELFF. The CDR3 bases are TGCAGCGTTGTGGCAGGGCCCACCGGGGAGCTGTTTTTT.